These 20 T cell receptor beta chains share one sample of origin, sequenced in a study of breast tumors, draining lymph nodes, adjacent tissues. One entry per CDR3 protein results from TCRdb running MiXCR on the multiplex PCR reads. Among about 130,000 distinct CDR3 sequences, 21% were seen once, and the ten largest hold 2.2%. The lymph nodes were axillary draining lymph nodes from breast cancer patients. Sequenced input: axillary lymph node tissue. The source of these receptors is a female donor with breast cancer. Some clones in this sample may be carry-over from other donors' samples.

This clonotype has a count of ten or more. The V gene is TRBV12-3 or TRBV12-4, the J gene TRBJ2-1, with a tentative D call TRBD2 (5 bases). Trimming shortened V by 3 bases and J by 8 bases, and 17 bases separated the two germline ends. CDR3 length: 15 amino acids. CDR3 bases: TGTGCCAGCAGTTTTGCCCAGTCCGATAGCGATGAGCAGTTCTTC. As protein: CASSFAQSDSDEQFF.

This clonotype was detected ten times or more. The chain links TRBV2 to TRBJ1-3; D is ambiguous. V lost 4 bases, J lost 2 bases, and 9 bases lay in between. Germline lookup yields CDR1 SNHLY and CDR2 FYNNEI. The CDR3 runs 14 residues. The DNA for the CDR3 is TGTGCCAGCAGTGGGCAGGCTACTGGAAACACCATATATTTT. Protein: CASSGQATGNTIYF.

On this clonotype: This may be a read error, as it is one base from a much larger clone. Given the absence of the conserved phenylalanine or tryptophan at the CDR3 end, a read error is likely. The genes are TRBV9 and TRBJ2-5; TRBD1 is a possible D gene (5 bases). This CDR3 comprises 14 residues. Germline CDR1 and CDR2: SGDLS and YYNGEE. With 5 bases removed from V and 2 bases from J, the gap between germline ends came to 13 bases. CDR3: CASSWGRQQETQYL. In DNA, the CDR3 is TGTGCCAGCAGTTGGGGCAGGCAACAAGAGACCCAGTACCTC.

J is TRBJ2-2 and V is TRBV6-5; D is ambiguous. The germline V gene encodes CDR1 MNHEY and CDR2 SVGAGI. CDR3 length: 14 amino acids. V was pared by 6 bases and J by 3 bases, with 11 bases between. This CDR3 reads CASSLSQYTGELFF. The CDR3 nucleotides are TGTGCCAGCAGCCTCTCTCAGTACACCGGGGAGCTGTTTTTT.

This clonotype occurred many times. This rearrangement joins TRBV11-2 to TRBJ2-5, with TRBD2 matching 14 bases. Looked up from germline, CDR1 is SGHAT and CDR2 is FQNNGV. The CDR3 extends over 17 amino acids. Trimming at V came to 6 bases and at J to 5 bases, leaving 11 bases not matched to a gene. This chain's CDR3 is CASRKPGLAGELETQYF. Written as DNA, the CDR3 is TGTGCCAGCAGGAAACCGGGACTAGCGGGAGAGCTGGAGACCCAGTACTTC.

This clonotype was seen more than once but under ten times. The chain couples TRBV24-1 to TRBJ2-2; D remains ambiguous. This CDR3 is built from 15 residues. Germline CDR1 reads KGHDR; CDR2 reads SFDVKD. Trimming took off 5 bases at V and 1 base at J, with 10 bases between the two ends. CDR3 region: CATSGGRENTGELFF. For the CDR3, the DNA is TGTGCCACCAGTGGGGGAAGGGAGAACACCGGGGAGCTGTTTTTT.

At least ten counts were recorded for this clonotype. The chain links TRBV7-8 to TRBJ2-5; 13 bases are a match to TRBD2. This CDR3 is built from 16 residues. V gave up 5 bases and J gave up 5 bases; unmatched junction bases: 8. CDR1 SGHVS and CDR2 FQNEAQ come from the germline V gene. The CDR3 sequence: CASSTRTSGRRETQYF. The CDR3 nucleotides read TGTGCCAGCAGCACAAGGACTAGCGGGAGAAGGGAGACCCAGTACTTC.

The chain employs TRBV27 and TRBJ2-2, with D uncertain. Germline V CDR1 and CDR2: MNHEY, SMNVEV (reference sequence). The CDR3 runs 13 residues. Trimming took off 6 bases at V and 6 bases at J, with 11 bases between the two ends. The CDR3, as DNA: TGTGCCAGCAGGCAGTGGGCGGCCGGGGAGCTGTTTTTT. It specifies CASRQWAAGELFF.

This clonotype has at least ten counts. The V call is TRBV15, the J call TRBJ1-6; D unclear. V dropped 6 bases and J dropped 8 bases, with 8 bases sitting between them. Germline V gene sequence: CDR1 LNHNV, CDR2 YYDKDF (reference sequence). The CDR3 has 12 amino acids. The CDR3 DNA sequence: TGTGCCACCAGTCCGGGCCATTCACCCCTCCACTTT. Translating it yields CATSPGHSPLHF.

This clonotype has ten or more counts. V gene TRBV5-1 combines with J gene TRBJ2-1; maybe TRBD1 (5 bases). CDR1 and CDR2 (germline): SGHRS, YFSETQ. The V end was cut by 0 bases, the J end by 5 bases, with 12 bases between. This CDR3 has 15 amino acids. CDR3 nucleotide sequence: TGCGCCAGCAGCTTGGAAGGGGTAGGCGACAATGAGCAGTTCTTC. Protein product: CASSLEGVGDNEQFF.

This clonotype was seen many times. This rearrangement joins TRBV29-1 to TRBJ1-6; 11 bases line up with TRBD1. Germline CDR1 is SQVTM and CDR2 is ANQGSEA. J lost 14 bases, V lost 0 bases, and 6 bases had no gene match. The CDR3 is 14 residues long. The CDR3 DNA reads TGCAGCGTTGAAGATCCTGGACAGGGGGCCTCCCTCCACTTT. Protein sequence: CSVEDPGQGASLHF.

Many counts were recorded for this clonotype. The V and J genes are TRBV10-1 and TRBJ2-3, with 9 bases matching TRBD2. CDR3 size: 16 residues. Germline V gene sequence: CDR1 WNHNN, CDR2 SYGVQD (reference sequence). The junction had 6 bases not matched to a gene; V was cut back by 1 base and J by 4 bases. The CDR3 DNA reads as TGCGCCAGCAGTGAGTTTGGCGGGAGGGCCGCAGATACGCAGTATTTT. This codes for CASSEFGGRAADTQYF.

This clonotype was detected a few times. V and J are TRBV11-3 and TRBJ1-2; TRBD1 matches at 7 bases. CDR1 is SGHNT and CDR2 is YENEEA in the germline V gene. The CDR3 is made up of 14 amino acids. With V trimmed by 5 bases and J by 4 bases, 7 bases remained unmatched. CDR3 loop: CASSLDSGGYGYTF. The CDR3 coding sequence is TGTGCCAGCAGCCTCGATTCAGGGGGCTATGGCTACACCTTC.

The chain recombines TRBV27 with TRBJ1-5; weak D call: TRBD1 (5 bases). Germline CDR1 and CDR2: MNHEY and SMNVEV (reference sequence). V shed 6 bases and J shed 2 bases, with 11 bases lying between them. CDR3 length equals 14 residues. The DNA for the CDR3 is TGTGCCAGCAGCCTAGGGGTTGGCAATCAGCCCCAGCATTTT. This translates into CASSLGVGNQPQHF.

This clonotype was counted many times. The rearrangement joins TRBV30 to TRBJ2-2; D unclear. The V end was cut by 0 bases, the J end by 8 bases, with 13 bases between. The CDR3 extends over 14 amino acids. The germline V gene has CDR1 GTSNPN and CDR2 SVGIG (reference sequence). CDR3 in DNA: TGTGCCTGGAGTGTTGTCCGCAAGGGAGGGGAGCTGTTTTTT. It is translated as CAWSVVRKGGELFF. Using reference TRBV30 and TRBJ2-2 for the parts outside the CDR3, the full variable domain is SQTIHQWPATLVQPVGSPLSLECTVEGTSNPNLYWYRQAAGRGLQLLFYSVGIGQISSEVPQNLSASRPQDRQFILSSKKLLLSDSGFYLCAWSVVRKGGELFFGEGSRLTVL.

The chain carries TRBV12-3 or TRBV12-4 and TRBJ2-5; D remains ambiguous. The CDR3 sequence is 13 residues long. The V end was cut by 1 base, the J end by 1 base, with 4 bases between. The CDR3 loop is CASSLVVQETQYF. CDR3 sequence (DNA): TGTGCCAGCAGTTTAGTTGTCCAAGAGACCCAGTACTTC.

This clonotype showed up many times. V gene TRBV10-3 combines with J gene TRBJ2-7, with 13 nucleotides matching TRBD2. CDR1 and CDR2 (germline): ENHRY, SYGVKD. CDR3 length equals 17 residues. The J segment lost 1 base and the V segment lost 2 bases, leaving 5 bases of the junction unmatched. The CDR3 DNA sequence: TGTGCCATCAGTGAGGGACTAGCGGGAGTCTATTCCTACGAGCAGTACTTC. The encoded protein is CAISEGLAGVYSYEQYF.

A word on this clonotype: A clone one base away is much larger, so this may be a read error. The V call is TRBV6-6, the J call TRBJ2-7, with TRBD2 identical over 11 bases. J lost 6 bases, V lost 6 bases, and 7 bases had no gene match. The germline gives CDR1 MNHNY, CDR2 SVGAGI (reference sequence). The CDR3 has 14 amino acids. The CDR3 here is CASSFGTSGCEQYF. CDR3 in DNA: TGTGCCAGCAGCTTCGGGACTAGCGGCTGCGAGCAGTACTTC.

This clonotype was detected ten times or more. The rearrangement joins TRBV5-4 to TRBJ2-1; tentatively, D is TRBD2 (5 bases). Looked up from germline, CDR1 is SGHNT and CDR2 is YYREEE (reference sequence). The CDR3 contains 13 residues. V was pared by 1 base and J by 5 bases, with 7 bases between. The CDR3, as DNA: TGTGCCAGCAGCTTGCCCGGGAACAATGAGCAGTTCTTC. Translated, it gives CASSLPGNNEQFF.

This clonotype was counted many times. The rearrangement joins TRBV27 to TRBJ2-2; maybe TRBD2 (5 bases). V was trimmed by 7 bases and J by 6 bases, leaving 9 bases between them. The CDR3 spans 12 residues. Germline CDR1 MNHEY, CDR2 SMNVEV (reference sequence). Here the CDR3 reads CASTPGSGELFF. CDR3 nucleotide sequence: TGTGCCAGCACTCCGGGGTCCGGGGAGCTGTTTTTT.